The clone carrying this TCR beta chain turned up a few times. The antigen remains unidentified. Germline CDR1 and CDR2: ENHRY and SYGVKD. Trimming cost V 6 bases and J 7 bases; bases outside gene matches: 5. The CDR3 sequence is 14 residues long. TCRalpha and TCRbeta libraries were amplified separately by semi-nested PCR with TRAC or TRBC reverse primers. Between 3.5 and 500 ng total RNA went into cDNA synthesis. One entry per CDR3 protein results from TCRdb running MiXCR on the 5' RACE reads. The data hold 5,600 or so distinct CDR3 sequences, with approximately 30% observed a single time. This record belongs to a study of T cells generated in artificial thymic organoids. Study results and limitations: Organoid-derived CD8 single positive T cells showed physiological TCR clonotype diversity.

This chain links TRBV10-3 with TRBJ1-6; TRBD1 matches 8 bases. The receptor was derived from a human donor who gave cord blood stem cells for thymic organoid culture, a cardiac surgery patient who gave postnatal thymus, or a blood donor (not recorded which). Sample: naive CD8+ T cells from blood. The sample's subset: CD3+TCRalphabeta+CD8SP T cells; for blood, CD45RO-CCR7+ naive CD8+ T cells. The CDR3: CAIRQDRENSPLHF. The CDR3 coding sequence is TGTGCCATCAGACAGGACAGGGAAAATTCACCCCTCCACTTT.